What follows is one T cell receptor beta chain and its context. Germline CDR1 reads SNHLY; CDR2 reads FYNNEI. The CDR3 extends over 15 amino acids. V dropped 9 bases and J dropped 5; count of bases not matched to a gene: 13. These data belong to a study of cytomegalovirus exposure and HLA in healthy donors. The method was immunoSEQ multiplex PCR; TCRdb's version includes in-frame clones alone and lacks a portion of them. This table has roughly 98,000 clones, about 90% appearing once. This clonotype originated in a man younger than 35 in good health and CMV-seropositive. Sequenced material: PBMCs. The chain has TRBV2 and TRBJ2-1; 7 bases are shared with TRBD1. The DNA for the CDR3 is TGTGCCAGGGGGTTTTACGGGACAGATAACAATGAGCAGTTCTTC. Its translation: CARGFYGTDNNEQFF.